This TCR beta chain appears in the sequencing data of a study of T cell responses to AZD1222 COVID-19 vaccine (dated by TCRdb to the early 2020s). Context from the whole study: TCR sequencing covered 230 or so trial participants: 200 to 210 given two doses of AZD1222 and about 26 given two doses of MenACWY control vaccine. Trial participants were enrolled by age into subgroups of 18-55, 56-69 and 70-plus years, and roughly 150, 30 and 60 TCR-sequenced participants, respectively, were included in these subgroups. Findings and caveats that apply to the study as a whole: No day 14 peak-response samples were available, so repertoires were characterized only after the peak T cell response. In the small 56-69-year group, the increase in depth fell short of significance, most likely because of low power. Conclusions about previously exposed vaccinees are limited because only five or six AZD1222 recipients were SARS-CoV-2 seropositive at baseline. Most participants were white British and females outnumbered males, and the authors suggested that clonal diversity may have been underestimated. Nearly half of unique spike-specific TCRs reportedly recognized epitopes outside regions mutated in the B.1.351 and B.1.1.7 variants. Spike-specific TCR breadth and depth rose significantly after two AZD1222 doses compared with day 0 and with MenACWY recipients. The vaccine-associated CD4 TCRs covered the entire spike protein, and the dominant responses fell in regions 160-218 and 743-854.

The CDR3 regions of human TCRbeta chains were analyzed by immunosequencing. In the authors' own workflow: Repertoire TCRs were checked for matches against a reference library of SARS-CoV-2-specific TCRs that had been generated using the MIRA antigen-specificity platform. Breadth meant the fraction of unique TCRs that were SARS-CoV-2-associated, whereas depth meant the fraction of total T cells that were SARS-CoV-2-associated. Using the MIRA data, each spike-specific TCR was mapped to the spike region that the TCR reacts to and placed in a CD4 or CD8 class. Log10-transformed breadth and depth values were compared by one-way ANOVA with Sidak's multiple comparisons tests. Imported from immuneACCESS, the table was reduced by TCRdb to in-frame sequences with V and J called. These copies leave out some clones; in studies compared against another copy, an unresolved V gene accounts for under half, and the cause of the remainder is not known. Clone size and the V and J calls come from that table; the DNA yielded D and trimming. This sample comprises more than 120,000 clones, roughly 90% of them detected only once. The top ten constitute 1.6% of the sample.

Notes on this clone: It has no known antigen specificity. Base quality data are lacking; no much larger clone is found one base away.

This sample's time point label indicates: about 28 days (+/-7) after the second vaccine dose. AZD1222 recipients with second doses at about 4 weeks or about 12 weeks were pooled, because spike-specific TCR depth and breadth did not differ between schedules. The vaccinee samples were drawn from two UK trials, COV001 and COV002, one of which was a single-blind randomized controlled phase 2/3 trial testing AZD1222 (ChAdOx1 nCoV-19) in healthy adults. Trial participant PBMC samples were collected at day 0 and day 28 after the second dose for TCRbeta chain sequencing. V trim: 4 bases; J trim: 1 base; unmatched bases: 5. Its CDR3 holds 17 amino acids, cysteine through phenylalanine. The sequence is cut down to CDR3 DNA, 51 bases in frame from base 1. The germline V gene encodes CDR1 SGHTA and CDR2 FQGNSA.

Sample: peripheral blood, taken 28 days after the second AZD1222 dose. This receptor was obtained from an adult who received the AZD1222 COVID-19 vaccine. The chain is made from TRBV7-2 and TRBJ2-5, with 14 junctional bases fitting TRBD2. The DNA sequence is as follows: TGTGCCAGCAGCTCTGGACTAGCGGGAGGTATCCAAGAGACCCAGTACTTC. Its coded protein is CASSSGLAGGIQETQYF.